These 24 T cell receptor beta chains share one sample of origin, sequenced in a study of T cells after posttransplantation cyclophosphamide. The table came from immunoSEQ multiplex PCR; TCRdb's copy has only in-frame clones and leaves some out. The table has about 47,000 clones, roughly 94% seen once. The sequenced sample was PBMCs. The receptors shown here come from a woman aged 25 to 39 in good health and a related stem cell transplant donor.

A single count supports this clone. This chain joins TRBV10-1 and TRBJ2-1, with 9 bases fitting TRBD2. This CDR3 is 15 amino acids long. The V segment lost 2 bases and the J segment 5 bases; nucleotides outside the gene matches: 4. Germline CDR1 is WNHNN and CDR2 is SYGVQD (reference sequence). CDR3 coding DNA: TGCGCCAGCAGTGAGAGGACTAGCGTAAACAATGAGCAGTTCTTC. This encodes CASSERTSVNNEQFF.

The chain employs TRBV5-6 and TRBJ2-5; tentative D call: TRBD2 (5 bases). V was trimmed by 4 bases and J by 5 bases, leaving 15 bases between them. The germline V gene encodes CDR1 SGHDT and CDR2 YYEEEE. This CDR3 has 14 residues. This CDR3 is CASSPGPSGETQYF. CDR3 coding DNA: TGTGCCAGCAGCCCCGGTCCATCGGGGGAGACCCAGTACTTC.

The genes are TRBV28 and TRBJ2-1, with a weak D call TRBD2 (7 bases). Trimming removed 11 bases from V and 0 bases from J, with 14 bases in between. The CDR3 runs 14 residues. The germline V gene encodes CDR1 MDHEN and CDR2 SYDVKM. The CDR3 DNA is TGTGCCTCGACGGGGGGCCTCTCCTACAATGAGCAGTTCTTC. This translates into CASTGGLSYNEQFF.

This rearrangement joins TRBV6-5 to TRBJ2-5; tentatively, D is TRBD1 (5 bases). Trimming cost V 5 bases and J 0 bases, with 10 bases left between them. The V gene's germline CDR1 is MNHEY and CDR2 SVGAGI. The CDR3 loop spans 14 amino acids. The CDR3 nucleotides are TGTGCCAGCAGTCGGACACCGTACCAAGAGACCCAGTACTTC. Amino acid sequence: CASSRTPYQETQYF.

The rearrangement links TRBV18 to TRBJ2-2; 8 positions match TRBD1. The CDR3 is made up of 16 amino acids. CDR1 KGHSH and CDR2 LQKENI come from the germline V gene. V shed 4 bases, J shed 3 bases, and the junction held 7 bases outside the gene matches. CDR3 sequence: CASSLGQGGDTGELFF. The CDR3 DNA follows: TGTGCCAGCTCACTAGGACAGGGAGGCGACACCGGGGAGCTGTTTTTT.

The CDR3 DNA sequence: TGTGCCAGCGGGACAGATAGTGTCGGGGAGCTGTTTTTT. Translation gives CASGTDSVGELFF. The rearrangement joins TRBV6-5 to TRBJ2-2; 7 nucleotides match TRBD1. V shed 8 bases, J shed 7 bases, and the junction held 7 bases outside the gene matches. The germline gives CDR1 MNHEY, CDR2 SVGAGI. The CDR3 length is 13 residues.

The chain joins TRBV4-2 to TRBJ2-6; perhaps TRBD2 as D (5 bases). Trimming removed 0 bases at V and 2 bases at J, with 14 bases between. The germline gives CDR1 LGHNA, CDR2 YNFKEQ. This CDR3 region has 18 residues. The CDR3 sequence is CASSQDHGSVPGANVLTF. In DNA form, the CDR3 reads TGTGCCAGCAGCCAAGATCATGGGAGTGTTCCTGGGGCCAACGTCCTGACTTTC.

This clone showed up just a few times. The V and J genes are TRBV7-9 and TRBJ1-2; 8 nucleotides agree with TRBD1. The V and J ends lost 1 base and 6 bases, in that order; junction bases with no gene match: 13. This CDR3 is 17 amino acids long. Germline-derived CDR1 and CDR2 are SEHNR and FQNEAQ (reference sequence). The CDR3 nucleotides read TGTGCCAGCAGCTTAGGGGGCAGGGGGCAAGGTTCGGATGGCTACACCTTC. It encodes CASSLGGRGQGSDGYTF.

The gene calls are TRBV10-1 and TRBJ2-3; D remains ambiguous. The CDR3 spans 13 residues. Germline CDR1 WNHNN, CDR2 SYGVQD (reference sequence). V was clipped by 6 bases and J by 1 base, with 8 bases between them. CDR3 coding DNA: TGCGCCAGCAGGCCCAGCGGCACAGATACGCAGTATTTT. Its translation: CASRPSGTDTQYF.

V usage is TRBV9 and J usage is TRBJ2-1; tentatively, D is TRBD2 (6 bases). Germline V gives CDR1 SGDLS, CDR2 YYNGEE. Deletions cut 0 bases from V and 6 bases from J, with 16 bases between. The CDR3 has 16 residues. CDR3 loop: CASSVGGVLLGNEQFF. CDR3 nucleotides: TGTGCCAGCAGCGTAGGGGGGGTTCTTCTCGGCAATGAGCAGTTCTTC.

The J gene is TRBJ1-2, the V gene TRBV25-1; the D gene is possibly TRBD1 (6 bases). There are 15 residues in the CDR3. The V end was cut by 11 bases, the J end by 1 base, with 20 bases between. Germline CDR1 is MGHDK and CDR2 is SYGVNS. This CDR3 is CASQGSSPINYGYTF. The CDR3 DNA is TGTGCCTCCCAGGGGTCCAGTCCTATTAACTATGGCTACACCTTC.

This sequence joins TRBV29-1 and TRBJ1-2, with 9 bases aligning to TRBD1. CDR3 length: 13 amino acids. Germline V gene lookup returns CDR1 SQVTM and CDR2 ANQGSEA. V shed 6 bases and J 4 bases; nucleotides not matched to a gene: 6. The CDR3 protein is CSVSGTGSYGYTF. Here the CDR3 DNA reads TGCAGCGTCTCCGGGACAGGGAGCTATGGCTACACCTTC. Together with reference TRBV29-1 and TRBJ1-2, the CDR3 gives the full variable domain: SAVISQKPSRDICQRGTSLTIQCQVDSQVTMMFWYRQQPGQSLTLIATANQGSEATYESGFVIDKFPISRPNLTFSTLTVSNMSPEDSSIYLCSVSGTGSYGYTFGSGTRLTVV.

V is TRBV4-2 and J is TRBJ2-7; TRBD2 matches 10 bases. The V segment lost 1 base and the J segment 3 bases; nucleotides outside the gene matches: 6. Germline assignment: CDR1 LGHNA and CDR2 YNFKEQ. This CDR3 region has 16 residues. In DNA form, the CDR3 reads TGTGCCAGCAGCCAAGGGCGGGCTAGCGGGGGCTACGAGCAGTACTTC. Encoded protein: CASSQGRASGGYEQYF.

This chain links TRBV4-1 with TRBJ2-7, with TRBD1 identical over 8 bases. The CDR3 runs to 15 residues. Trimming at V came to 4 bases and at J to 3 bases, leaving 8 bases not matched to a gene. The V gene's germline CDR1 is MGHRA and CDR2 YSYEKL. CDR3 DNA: TGCGCCAGCAGCCTTTCCACAGGGGGTGTCTACGAGCAGTACTTC. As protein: CASSLSTGGVYEQYF.

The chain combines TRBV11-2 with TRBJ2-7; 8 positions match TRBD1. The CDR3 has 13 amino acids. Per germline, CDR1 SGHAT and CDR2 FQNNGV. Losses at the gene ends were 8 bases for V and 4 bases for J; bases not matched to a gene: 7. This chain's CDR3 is CASGTGAGYEQYF. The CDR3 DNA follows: TGTGCCAGCGGGACAGGTGCGGGGTACGAGCAGTACTTC.

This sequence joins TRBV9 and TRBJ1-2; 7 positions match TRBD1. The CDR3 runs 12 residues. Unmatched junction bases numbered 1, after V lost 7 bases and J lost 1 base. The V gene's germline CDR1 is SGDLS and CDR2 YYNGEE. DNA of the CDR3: TGTGCCAGCCACAGGGGTAACTATGGCTACACCTTC. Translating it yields CASHRGNYGYTF. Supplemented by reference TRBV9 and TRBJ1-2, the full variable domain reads DSGVTQTPKHLITATGQRVTLRCSPRSGDLSVYWYQQSLDQGLQFLIQYYNGEERAKGNILERFSAQQFPDLHSELNLSSLELGDSALYFCASHRGNYGYTFGSGTRLTVV.

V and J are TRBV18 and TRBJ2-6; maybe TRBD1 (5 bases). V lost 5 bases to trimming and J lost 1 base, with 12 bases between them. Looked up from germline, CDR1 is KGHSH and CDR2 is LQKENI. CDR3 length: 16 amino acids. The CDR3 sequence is CASSSQAGSGANVLTF. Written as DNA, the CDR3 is TGTGCCAGCTCATCCCAGGCAGGGTCTGGGGCCAACGTCCTGACTTTC.

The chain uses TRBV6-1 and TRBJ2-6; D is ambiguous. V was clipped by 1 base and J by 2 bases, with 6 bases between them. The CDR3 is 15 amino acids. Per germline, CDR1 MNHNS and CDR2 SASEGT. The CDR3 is CASSEVTTGANVLTF. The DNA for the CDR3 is TGTGCCAGCAGTGAAGTAACTACTGGGGCCAACGTCCTGACTTTC.

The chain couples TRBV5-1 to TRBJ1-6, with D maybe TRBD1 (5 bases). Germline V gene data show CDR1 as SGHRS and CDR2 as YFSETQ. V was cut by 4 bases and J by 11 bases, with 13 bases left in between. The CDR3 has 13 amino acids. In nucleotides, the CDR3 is TGCGCCAGCAGCCCGGAGGGGACGGCACCCCTCCACTTT. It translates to CASSPEGTAPLHF.

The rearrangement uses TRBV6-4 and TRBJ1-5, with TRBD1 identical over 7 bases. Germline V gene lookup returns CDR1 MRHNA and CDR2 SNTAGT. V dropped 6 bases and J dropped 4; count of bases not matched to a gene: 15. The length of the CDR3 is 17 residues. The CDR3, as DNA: TGTGCCAGCAGCCACCCCCCGGGACAGATAAAAAATCAGCCCCAGCATTTT. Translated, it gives CASSHPPGQIKNQPQHF.

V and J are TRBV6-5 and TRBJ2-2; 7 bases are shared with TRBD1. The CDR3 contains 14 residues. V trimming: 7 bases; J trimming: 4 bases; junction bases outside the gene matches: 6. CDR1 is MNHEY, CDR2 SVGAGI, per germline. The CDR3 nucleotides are TGTGCCAGCAAAGTGGGACAGCCCACCGGGGAGCTGTTTTTT. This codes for CASKVGQPTGELFF.

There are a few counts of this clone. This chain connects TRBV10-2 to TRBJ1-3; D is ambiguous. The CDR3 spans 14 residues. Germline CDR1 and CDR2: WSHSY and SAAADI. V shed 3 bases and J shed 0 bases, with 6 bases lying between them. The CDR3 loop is CASSDLSSGNTIYF. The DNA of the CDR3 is TGCGCCAGCAGTGATTTGAGCTCTGGAAACACCATATATTTT.

CDR3 bases: TGTGCCACGACCGCGGGGGGGCCCGAGACCCAGTACTTC. Amino acid sequence: CATTAGGPETQYF. The rearrangement joins TRBV19 to TRBJ2-5, with 9 positions matching TRBD2. Germline loops: CDR1 LNHDA, CDR2 SQIVND (reference sequence). This CDR3 comprises 13 residues. The J segment lost 5 bases and the V segment lost 10 bases, leaving 8 bases of the junction unmatched.

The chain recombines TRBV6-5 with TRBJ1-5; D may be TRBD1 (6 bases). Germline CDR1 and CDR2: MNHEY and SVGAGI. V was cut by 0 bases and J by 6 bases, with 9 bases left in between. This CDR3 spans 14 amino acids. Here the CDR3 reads CASSYSDSTQPQHF. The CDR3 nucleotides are TGTGCCAGCAGTTACTCGGACAGTACTCAGCCCCAGCATTTT.